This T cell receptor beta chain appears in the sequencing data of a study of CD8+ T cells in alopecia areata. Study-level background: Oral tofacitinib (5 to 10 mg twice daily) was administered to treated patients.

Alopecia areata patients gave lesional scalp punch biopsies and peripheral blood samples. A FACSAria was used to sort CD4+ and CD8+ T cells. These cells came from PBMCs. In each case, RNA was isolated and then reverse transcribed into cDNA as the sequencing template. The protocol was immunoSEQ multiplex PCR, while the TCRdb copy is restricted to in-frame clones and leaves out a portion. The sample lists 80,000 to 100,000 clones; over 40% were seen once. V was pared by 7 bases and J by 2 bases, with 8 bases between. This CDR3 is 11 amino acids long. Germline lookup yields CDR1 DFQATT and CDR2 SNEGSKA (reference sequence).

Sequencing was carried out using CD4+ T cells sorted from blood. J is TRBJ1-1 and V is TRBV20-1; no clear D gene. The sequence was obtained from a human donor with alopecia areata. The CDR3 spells CSVWSNTEAFF. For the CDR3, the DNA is TGCAGTGTCTGGAGCAACACTGAAGCTTTCTTT.